Each of the 3 T cell receptor beta chains below was sequenced from the same sample in a study of T-cell reconstitution after alpha-beta-depleted transplantation in children. A TCRbeta library incorporating unique molecular identifiers was prepared. TCRdb reanalysed the PCR reads using MiXCR and keeps one entry per CDR3 protein. The profile shows approximately 400,000 distinct CDR3 sequences, approximately 11% of them singletons. This sample comprised PBMCs from the stem cell graft donor, obtained from the stem cell graft. These receptors all stem from a human donor who donated a stem cell graft to a child with acute myeloid leukemia.

The table lists this clonotype with a few counts. V is TRBV24-1 and J is TRBJ2-2, with D possibly matching TRBD2 (5 bases). There are 16 residues in the CDR3. V lost 5 bases to trimming and J lost 5 bases, with 17 bases between them. Germline CDR1 and CDR2: KGHDR and SFDVKD. CDR3 bases: TGTGCCACCAGTGCGACTGGAACTAGTCATACCGGGGAGCTGTTTTTT. Amino acids: CATSATGTSHTGELFF.

This sequence joins TRBV25-1 and TRBJ2-5; D may be TRBD1 or TRBD2 (6 bases each). Trimming stripped 2 bases from V and 0 bases from J, with 10 bases between. This CDR3 spans 15 amino acids. The V gene's germline CDR1 is MGHDK and CDR2 SYGVNS. The CDR3 coding sequence is TGTGCCAGCAGTGAAGAAGGGGGGTACCAAGAGACCCAGTACTTC. It yields the protein CASSEEGGYQETQYF.

The chain links TRBV2 to TRBJ2-3; possible D gene TRBD2, 5 bases. V lost 6 bases, J lost 6 bases, and 22 bases lay in between. Per the germline V gene, CDR1 is SNHLY and CDR2 is FYNNEI. This CDR3 has 16 amino acids. CDR3 residues: CASSLRGAVIGDTQYF. CDR3 coding DNA: TGTGCCAGCAGCCTACGGGGTGCCGTAATAGGGGATACGCAGTATTTT.